Sequencing of this T cell receptor (beta chain) was carried out in a study of cytomegalovirus exposure and HLA in healthy donors. Study-wide context: Membership in the Caucasian-associated ancestry cluster was found for around four fifths of approximately 400 genotyped donors.

Study results and limitations: A later analysis associated 16,000 or so TCR beta sequences with HLA alleles at a 0.05 false discovery rate.

This CDR3 has 16 amino acids. The ends lost 4 bases at V and 3 bases at J; junction bases unmatched: 11. CDR1 is SGHNT, CDR2 YYREEE, per germline (reference sequence). Comment on this clone: Its antigen is not identified.

The PCR employed 60 Vbeta primers together with 13 Jbeta primers. Sequencing was performed with immunoSEQ multiplex PCR; in TCRdb, only in-frame clones are kept and a portion is missing. The table includes approximately 130,000 clones, roughly 80% detected once. This TCR was recovered from a woman aged 40 to 49 in good health and CMV-seronegative. Sample: PBMCs. The chain joins TRBV5-4 to TRBJ2-7; 9 bases line up with TRBD2. Here the CDR3 reads CASSGPSSGAFYEQYF. Here the CDR3 DNA reads TGTGCCAGCAGCGGCCCGTCTAGCGGGGCGTTCTACGAGCAGTACTTC.